These T cell receptor beta chains were read from a single sample in a study of CD8 T cells in ankylosing spondylitis. TCRdb re-analysed the 5' RACE reads in MiXCR, keeping a single row per CDR3 protein. The sample yields 350,000 or so distinct CDR3 sequences, approximately 10% seen once. Material: blood, either unsorted or a sorted T cell fraction (not recorded which). These TCRs come from a female donor with ankylosing spondylitis or in good health (not recorded which). The CDR3 runs from the conserved cysteine through the conserved F or W. The order of the fields is V gene, CDR3 length, clone size, J gene, D gene, CDR3 DNA, CDR3 protein. The D gene is left open where the match is weak. Clone size is given for some rows only: seen once, a few or many times, or a class if the clone is expanded.

>TRBV29-1|12|many|TRBJ2-6|.
TGCAGCGTTGCCGAGACAGCCAACGTCCTGACTTTC
CSVAETANVLTF
>TRBV11-2|13|many|TRBJ1-6|.
TGTGCCAGCAGCGAAACCCCGGGTTCACCCCTCCACTTT
CASSETPGSPLHF
>TRBV5-1|16|many|TRBJ2-1|TRBD1
TGCGCCAGCAGCGTCCTACAGGGGGCAGTCTACAATGAGCAGTTCTTC
CASSVLQGAVYNEQFF
>TRBV20-1|14|many|TRBJ1-6|.
TGCAGTGCTAGCAGGGAATCCTATAATTCACCCCTCCACTTT
CSASRESYNSPLHF
>TRBV7-2|13|.|TRBJ2-5|.
TGTGCCAGCAGCCTGGACGGCAAAGAGACCCAGTACTTC
CASSLDGKETQYF
>TRBV20-1|11|many|TRBJ1-1|.
TGCAGTGCTACCCGGGAAGCTTCGGTTTTCTTT
CSATREASVFF
>TRBV5-1|21|few|TRBJ2-2|TRBD1
TGCGCCAGCAGCTCTGTGAGGGACAGGGGTAGAGGAAACGCGAACACCGGGGAGCTGTTTTTT
CASSSVRDRGRGNANTGELFF
>TRBV5-1|15|many|TRBJ2-1|.
TGCGCCAGCAGCTTGGAGGGGCCATCCTACAATGAGCAGTTCTTC
CASSLEGPSYNEQFF
>TRBV28|13|many|TRBJ2-7|.
TGTGCCAGCAGTCCTAGGGGAAGTGGCGAGCAGTACTTC
CASSPRGSGEQYF
>TRBV20-1|14|.|TRBJ2-3|.
TGCAGTGCTAGAGGGCTAGCGAGGGCAGATACGCAGTATTTT
CSARGLARADTQYF
>TRBV12-3/TRBV12-4|13|many|TRBJ1-1|TRBD1
TGTGCCAGCAGTCCGGGACAGCGGACTGAAGCTTTCTTT
CASSPGQRTEAFF
>TRBV7-2|15|few|TRBJ1-1|.
TGTGCCAGCAGCTTATGGTTAGGGGGGGGGACTGAAGCTTTCTTT
CASSLWLGGGTEAFF
>TRBV6-1|15|many|TRBJ2-7|.
TGTGCCAGCAGCCCCCTCCGGGACGGAGTGTACGAGCAGTACTTC
CASSPLRDGVYEQYF
>TRBV27|16|few|TRBJ1-6|.
TGTGCCAGCAGCACGGACCTAGGGTCCCCTAATTCACCCCTCCACTTT
CASSTDLGSPNSPLHF
>TRBV5-1|16|many|TRBJ2-1|TRBD2
TGCGCCAGCAGCTTGGTTGGCGGGAGGGTCTACAATGAGCAGTTCTTC
CASSLVGGRVYNEQFF
>TRBV25-1|14|many|TRBJ2-7|TRBD1
TGTGCCAGCAGTGGTCTGGGACAGATTTACGAGCAGTACTTC
CASSGLGQIYEQYF
>TRBV7-2|13|.|TRBJ2-3|.
TGTGCCAGCAGCTCCCTTGACACAGATACGCAGTATTTT
CASSSLDTDTQYF
>TRBV5-1|15|few|TRBJ2-3|.
TGCGCCAGCAGGCAAACCAGGGGTAGCACAGATACGCAGTATTTT
CASRQTRGSTDTQYF
>TRBV9|15|few|TRBJ2-5|.
TGTGCCAGCAGCGTAGCGGGCCGCCCCCAAGAGACCCAGTACTTC
CASSVAGRPQETQYF
>TRBV3-1|15|.|TRBJ2-1|TRBD2
TGTGCCAGCAGCCACCGGACTAGCCTTTACAATGAGCAGTTCTTC
CASSHRTSLYNEQFF
>TRBV18|11|many|TRBJ1-1|.
TGTGCCAGCTCACTGGAGATTGAAGCTTTCTTT
CASSLEIEAFF
>TRBV24-1|17|.|TRBJ2-2|.
TGTGCCACCAGTGACAATCTCGGGAGACCGGGAACCGGGGAGCTGTTTTTT
CATSDNLGRPGTGELFF
>TRBV20-1|14|many|TRBJ2-1|TRBD2
TGCAGTGCCCGGGGACTAGCGGAGAACAATGAGCAGTTCTTC
CSARGLAENNEQFF
>TRBV20-1|11|many|TRBJ2-5|.
TGCAGTGCTATCCACCAAGAGACCCAGTACTTC
CSAIHQETQYF
>TRBV11-2|16|.|TRBJ2-5|TRBD2
TGTGCCAGCAGCTTAGAACTAGCGGGAGGGCGAGAGACCCAGTACTTC
CASSLELAGGRETQYF
>TRBV18|16|few|TRBJ1-1|.
TGTGCCAGCTCACCACCGCTGGGGCAGGGCGGGACTGAAGCTTTCTTT
CASSPPLGQGGTEAFF
>TRBV12-3/TRBV12-4|16|many|TRBJ1-1|TRBD1
TGTGCCAGCACTTTCACAACCGGGACAGGACGGACTGAAGCTTTCTTT
CASTFTTGTGRTEAFF
>TRBV7-2|15|few|TRBJ2-1|.
TGTGCCAGCAGCTTAGATCTTAGCAGATACAATGAGCAGTTCTTC
CASSLDLSRYNEQFF
>TRBV7-2|13|few|TRBJ2-5|.
TGTGCCAGCAGCTCTCTAGCCGGGGGGACCCAGTACTTC
CASSSLAGGTQYF
>TRBV5-1|15|many|TRBJ2-5|.
TGCGCCAGCAGCTTGGCAGGGACCCTACAAGAGACCCAGTACTTC
CASSLAGTLQETQYF
>TRBV12-3/TRBV12-4|13|.|TRBJ1-4|.
TGTGCCAGCAGCTCCAGGGAAAATGAAAAACTGTTTTTT
CASSSRENEKLFF
>TRBV12-3/TRBV12-4|14|.|TRBJ2-1|TRBD2
TGTGCCAGCCTTACCAGCGGGAGCGGGTATGAGCAGTTCTTC
CASLTSGSGYEQFF
>TRBV21-1|13|many|TRBJ2-3|.
TGTGCCAGCAGCAAAGAGAAGCCAGATACGCAGTATTTT
CASSKEKPDTQYF
>TRBV10-2|12|few|TRBJ1-2|.
TGCGCCAGCTTTACAGGGATTGGTGGCTACACCTTC
CASFTGIGGYTF
>TRBV2|14|many|TRBJ1-2|.
TGTGCCAGCATCCCGGACGGGCGTAACTATGGCTACACCTTC
CASIPDGRNYGYTF
>TRBV9|14|many|TRBJ2-7|.
TGTGCCAGCTCCGGGCTAGCAAACTCCTACGAGCAGTACTTC
CASSGLANSYEQYF
>TRBV20-1|18|.|TRBJ2-6|.
TGCAGTGCTAGACCAATGGGCAGGCCAGACTCTGGGGCCAACGTCCTGACTTTC
CSARPMGRPDSGANVLTF
>TRBV7-3|18|.|TRBJ2-2|TRBD2
TGTGCCATCAGTTTAGGTCCCTCTAGCGGGATAAGGACCGGGGAGCTGTTTTTT
CAISLGPSSGIRTGELFF
>TRBV20-1|14|few|TRBJ1-3|TRBD1
TGCAGTGCAAGCAGGGGGAACTCTGGAAACACCATATATTTT
CSASRGNSGNTIYF
>TRBV7-9|12|many|TRBJ1-1|.
TGTGCCAGCAGCTTACAGGAGTTTTCGGCTTTCTTT
CASSLQEFSAFF
>TRBV6-2/TRBV6-3|14|many|TRBJ1-2|.
TGTGCCAGCAGTTACGAGTCCGGGGTTGGCGGCTACACCTTC
CASSYESGVGGYTF
>TRBV19|15|many|TRBJ1-1|.
TGTGCCAGTAGTATAGATAAGCGAGTTTGGACTGAAGCTTTCTTT
CASSIDKRVWTEAFF